Only one count was recorded for the clone carrying this T cell receptor beta chain. The antigen remains undetermined. This record belongs to a study of T cell responses to AZD1222 COVID-19 vaccine. Study-level background: Second-dose recipients at about 4 or about 12 weeks were treated as one pooled group. Points from the study as a whole: Baseline serology detected seropositivity in only a handful of AZD1222 recipients. Unmutated variant regions reportedly attract nearly half of all spike-specific TCRs. The study sampled repertoires only after the peak T cell response.

Clones were read by immunoSEQ multiplex PCR, and TCRdb kept only the in-frame ones, dropping some. The sample has about 140,000 clones, 70% to 90% seen once. CDR1 and CDR2 from the germline V gene are MNHNS and SASEGT. V shed 6 bases and J shed 11 bases, with 23 bases lying between them. This CDR3 has 15 residues. The clonotype originates from an adult in good health. The starting material was peripheral blood, obtained on day 0 of AZD1222 vaccination. V is TRBV6-1 and J is TRBJ1-3; tentative D call: TRBD1 (6 bases). CDR3 nucleotide sequence: TGTGCCAGCAGACCCACAGGGAGTCAAGCTCAAGCCATATATTTT. This translates into CASRPTGSQAQAIYF.